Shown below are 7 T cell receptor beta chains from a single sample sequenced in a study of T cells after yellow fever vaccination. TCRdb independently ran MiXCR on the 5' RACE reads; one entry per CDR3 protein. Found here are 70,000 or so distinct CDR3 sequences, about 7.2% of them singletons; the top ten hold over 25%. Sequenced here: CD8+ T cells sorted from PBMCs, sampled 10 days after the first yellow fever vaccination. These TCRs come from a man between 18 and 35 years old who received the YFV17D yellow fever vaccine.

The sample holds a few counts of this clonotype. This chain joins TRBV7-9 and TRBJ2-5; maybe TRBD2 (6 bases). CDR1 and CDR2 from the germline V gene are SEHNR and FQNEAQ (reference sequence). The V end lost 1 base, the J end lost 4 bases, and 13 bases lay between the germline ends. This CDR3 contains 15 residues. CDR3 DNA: TGTGCCAGCAGCTTAGGCGGGGTGCCCTTAGAGACCCAGTACTTC. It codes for CASSLGGVPLETQYF. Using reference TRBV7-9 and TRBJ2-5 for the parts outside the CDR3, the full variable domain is DTGVSQNPRHKITKRGQNVTFRCDPISEHNRLYWYRQTLGQGPEFLTYFQNEAQLEKSRLLSDRFSAERPKGSFSTLEIQRTEQGDSAMYLCASSLGGVPLETQYFGPGTRLLVL.

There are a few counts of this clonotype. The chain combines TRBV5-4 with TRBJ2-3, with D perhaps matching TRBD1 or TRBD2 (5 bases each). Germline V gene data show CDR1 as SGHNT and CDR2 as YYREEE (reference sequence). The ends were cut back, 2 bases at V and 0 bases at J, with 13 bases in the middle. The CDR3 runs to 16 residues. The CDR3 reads CASSFGGHPSTDTQYF. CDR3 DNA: TGTGCCAGCAGCTTTGGGGGTCATCCTAGCACAGATACGCAGTATTTT.

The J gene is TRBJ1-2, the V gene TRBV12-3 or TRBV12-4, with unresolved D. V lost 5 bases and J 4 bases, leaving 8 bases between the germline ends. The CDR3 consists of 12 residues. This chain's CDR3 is CASSPDIYGYTF. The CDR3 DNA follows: TGTGCCAGCAGTCCAGACATCTATGGCTACACCTTC.

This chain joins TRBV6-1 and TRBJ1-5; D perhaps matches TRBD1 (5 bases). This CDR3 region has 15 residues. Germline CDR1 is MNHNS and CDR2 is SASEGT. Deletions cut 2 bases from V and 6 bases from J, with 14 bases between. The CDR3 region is CASSEPPGQGQPQHF. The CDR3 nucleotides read TGTGCCAGCAGTGAACCCCCGGGGCAGGGTCAGCCCCAGCATTTT.

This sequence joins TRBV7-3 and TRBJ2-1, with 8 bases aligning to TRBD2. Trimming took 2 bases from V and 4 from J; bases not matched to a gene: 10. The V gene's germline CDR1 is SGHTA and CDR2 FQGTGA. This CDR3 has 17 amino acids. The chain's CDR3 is CASSLAGRGALYNEQFF. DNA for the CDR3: TGTGCCAGCAGCTTAGCGGGGCGGGGGGCCCTATACAATGAGCAGTTCTTC.

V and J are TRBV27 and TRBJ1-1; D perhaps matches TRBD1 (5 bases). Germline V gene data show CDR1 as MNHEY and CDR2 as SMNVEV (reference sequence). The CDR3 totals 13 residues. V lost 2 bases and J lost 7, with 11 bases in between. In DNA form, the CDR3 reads TGTGCCAGCAGTTTAGGGCGACAGAATGAAGCTTTCTTT. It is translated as CASSLGRQNEAFF.

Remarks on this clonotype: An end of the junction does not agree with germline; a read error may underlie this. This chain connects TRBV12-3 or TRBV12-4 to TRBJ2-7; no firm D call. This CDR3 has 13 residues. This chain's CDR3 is CARSLRMPYEQYF. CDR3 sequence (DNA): TGTGCCAGGAGTTTAAGGATGCCCTACGAGCAGTACTTC.